Detailed here is one T cell receptor (beta chain). The clone's antigen remains unknown. Base qualities are not provided; no much larger clone lies one nucleotide away. From the cysteine through the phenylalanine, the CDR3 covers 13 amino acids. Solely the CDR3 DNA is kept, with 39 bases framed from the first base. V loses 1 base of germline sequence and J loses 6 bases, and the interval between the two ends is 10 bases. Based on the germline V gene, the CDR1 and CDR2 sequences are SGHVS and FQNEAQ. TCRbeta CDR3 regions were amplified from genomic DNA using the immunoSEQ Assay, a bias-controlled multiplex PCR. In the source study's methods: Nucleated cell counts per sample were estimated from amplification of reference gene primers within the assay. To quantify the absolute abundance of each unique TCRbeta CDR3 rearrangement, sequence reads were collapsed and filtered. For each sample, productive Simpson clonality was calculated by taking the square root of Simpson's diversity index across productive rearrangements. TCRdb re-hosts the immuneACCESS table, in-frame sequences only. Its copies lack some clones; in the studies checked, an unresolved V gene accounts for under half of them, and the cause for the rest is not known. That table gives V, J and clone size, and the DNA gave D and trimming. The sample includes about 250,000 clones, with approximately 85% observed a single time. The ten largest make up roughly 5.3% of the sample.

The sample is drawn from a study of blood T cell repertoires in COVID-19 (dated by TCRdb to 2018 to 2020). Context from the whole study: Samples covering the acute and convalescent phases of COVID-19 were provided by collaborators in the United States, Italy and Spain. The repertoires were released in a freely available public database intended as a resource for research on the immune response to SARS-CoV-2. The material from the prospective study consisted of cDNA or gDNA derived from T cells, B-cell-depleted T cells, or PBMCs. Samples came from the ongoing ImmuneRACE study (first 160 participants) plus 1,254 subjects from 6 global collaborators. Sample metadata almost always included a de-identified subject ID, COVID-19 status, age in years and sex. Subjects who had been exposed to COVID-19, were actively infected with it, or had recovered from it provided the deeply sampled blood TCRbeta repertoires that made up the dataset. HLA class I and class II types, where available, came from metadata supplied by the sample provider rather than from assay-based typing. Paper-wide results and their limitations: The amount of clinical and demographic metadata varied by source and participant and was provided uncurated.

In Seattle, one collaborating source enrolled patients while the infection was active and tracked those patients longitudinally over the course of disease. Collaborating institutions collected whole blood in K2EDTA tubes following their own protocols. For TCRbeta analysis, collaborators shipped samples as frozen whole blood, isolated PBMCs, or DNA extracted from either of those sample types. Sequenced material: peripheral blood. The receptor's source is a middle-aged man with COVID-19, enrolled during active disease. The rearrangement joined TRBV7-8 to TRBJ2-7; the best D guess is TRBD2, with 5 bases matching. This receptor has the CDR3 CASSLVLAGEQYF. The DNA sequence reads TGTGCCAGCAGCTTAGTTCTAGCCGGCGAGCAGTACTTC.